This entry describes one T cell receptor (beta chain). This entry is derived from a study of OX40 agonist ivuxolimab in advanced cancers. Sequenced by immunoSEQ multiplex PCR; TCRdb stores in-frame clones only, minus some. The data contain 57,000 or so clones, about 93% of them seen just once; the ten biggest clones take up 18%. Trimming removed 10 bases from V and 4 bases from J; junction bases left unmatched: 11. Germline values: CDR1 WSHSY, CDR2 SAAADI. The CDR3 consists of 14 residues. Sequencing was performed on CD4+ or CD8+ T cells sorted from blood, taken in a trial of the OX40 agonist ivuxolimab. The V gene is TRBV10-2, the J gene TRBJ2-3; 7 nucleotides align to TRBD2. This clonotype originated in an adult with an advanced solid tumor such as melanoma, head and neck, liver or kidney cancer. CDR3 sequence: CATLGGSVPDTQYF. Here the CDR3 DNA reads TGCGCCACCCTGGGCGGGAGCGTCCCAGATACGCAGTATTTT.